This entry is about one T cell receptor beta chain. The antigen it recognizes is unknown. Base qualities are not recorded, but no much larger clone differs from it by a single base. This entry belongs to a study of spatial heterogeneity in lung cancer (dated by TCRdb to between 2017 and 2020). In terms of the full investigation: Beta-chain transcripts were consistently detected in greater numbers than alpha-chain transcripts, which likely reflected higher beta-chain transcript abundance. In the raw uncorrected reads, each unique combination of TCR and UMI appeared more than ten times on average. Nonsynonymous mutation counts, determined by whole-exome sequencing of tumor tissue, were related to TCR repertoire features. The study quantitatively compared TCR alpha and beta repertoires across multiple tumor regions, matched nontumor lung and blood in non-small cell lung cancer. At surgery, 200 to 250 tumor regions, 64 matched nontumor lung samples and 56 PBMC samples were TCR-sequenced for both alpha and beta chains. What the research found in general, with its limitations: Additional single-cell paired TCR alpha and beta sequencing was considered necessary to confirm, at a functional level, the hypothesis that regional TCRs recognize regional mutations. Ubiquitous expanded tumor TCRs showed up in blood more often at tumor resection than at routine follow-up.

The protocol used for the library was 5' RACE. The sequencer was a NextSeq 500. The TCR library protocol attached a unique molecular identifier to each TCR cDNA molecule to allow correction of PCR and sequencing errors. The original methods were these. TCR identification, UMI-based error correction and CDR3 extraction were all carried out with Decombinator tools. Expanded TCRs were defined as those above a frequency of 2 per 1,000, corresponding to the top 1% of the tumor frequency distribution. Rényi diversity was computed with the R vegan package after subsampling each repertoire 100 times to 5,000 TCRs. CDR3 similarity networks were built from amino acid triplet string-kernel similarity, with CDR3s being connected when pairwise similarity was above 0.82. TCRdb ran its own pipeline on the public reads, namely fastp trimming at Q25 and MiXCR clone calling, and kept in-frame beta chains. One record per CDR3 amino acid sequence lists the most common genes and DNA. The V and J calls here are based on TCRdb, not the publication. Present in this sample are 65,000 to 85,000 distinct CDR3 sequences, approximately 20% of which were seen just once. The leading ten clones occupy around 5.9% of the sample.

The sample's time point label, in plain terms: sample taken at primary tumor resection. For TCR sequencing, whole RNA was extracted from tumor and nontumor lung tissue, or from cryopreserved PBMC samples, and no cell sorting was done. Samples were obtained from about 75 patients with early-stage, untreated non-small cell lung cancer from the lung TRACERx cohort. Patients were selected for TCR sequencing only if sufficient RNA was available from at least two tumor regions. The germline V gene sets CDR1 to SGHTA and CDR2 to FQGTGA. V lost 0 bases and J lost 14 bases; the stretch between them is 11 bases long. From its cysteine to its phenylalanine, the CDR3 spans 13 amino acids. Of all the DNA, just the CDR3 is kept, 39 bases in frame from base 1.

The rearranged chain carries TRBV7-3 and TRBJ1-6, with no reliable assignment of the D segment. The TCR sequence derives from a male donor with early-stage non-small cell lung cancer. Sequencing used PBMCs, obtained at surgery. The CDR3 protein sequence reads: CASSLTKGRTLHF. The nucleotide sequence reads as follows: TGTGCCAGCAGCTTAACGAAGGGTAGGACCCTCCACTTT.